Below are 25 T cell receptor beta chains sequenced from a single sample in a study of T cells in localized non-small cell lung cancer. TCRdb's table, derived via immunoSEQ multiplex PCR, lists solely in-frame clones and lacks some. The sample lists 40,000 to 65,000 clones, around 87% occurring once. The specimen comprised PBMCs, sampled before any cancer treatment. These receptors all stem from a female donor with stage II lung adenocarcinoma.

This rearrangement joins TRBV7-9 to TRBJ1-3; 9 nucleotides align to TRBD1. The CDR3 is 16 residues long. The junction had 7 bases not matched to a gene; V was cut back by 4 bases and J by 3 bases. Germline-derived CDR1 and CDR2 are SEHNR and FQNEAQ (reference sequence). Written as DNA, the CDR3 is TGTGCCAGCAGCTCCGGACAGGGGAGCTTTGGAAACACCATATATTTT. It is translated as CASSSGQGSFGNTIYF.

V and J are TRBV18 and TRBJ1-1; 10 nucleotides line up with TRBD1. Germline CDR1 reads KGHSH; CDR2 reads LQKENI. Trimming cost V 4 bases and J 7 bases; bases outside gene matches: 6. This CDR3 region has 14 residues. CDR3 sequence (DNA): TGTGCCAGCTCACTGACAGGGGGCGAAGGTGAAGCTTTCTTT. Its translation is CASSLTGGEGEAFF.

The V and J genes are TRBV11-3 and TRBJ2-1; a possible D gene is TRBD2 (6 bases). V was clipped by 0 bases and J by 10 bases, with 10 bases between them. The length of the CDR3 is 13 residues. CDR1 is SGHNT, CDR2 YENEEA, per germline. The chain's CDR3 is CASSLEPGDEQFF. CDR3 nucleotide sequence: TGTGCCAGCAGCTTAGAACCGGGGGACGAGCAGTTCTTC.

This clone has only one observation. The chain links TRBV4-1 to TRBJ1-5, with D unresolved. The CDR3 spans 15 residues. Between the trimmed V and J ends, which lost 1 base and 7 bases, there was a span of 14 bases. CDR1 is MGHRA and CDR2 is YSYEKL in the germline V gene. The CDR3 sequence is CASSQGNIPRQPQHF. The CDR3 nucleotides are TGCGCCAGCAGCCAAGGGAACATCCCTCGCCAGCCCCAGCATTTT.

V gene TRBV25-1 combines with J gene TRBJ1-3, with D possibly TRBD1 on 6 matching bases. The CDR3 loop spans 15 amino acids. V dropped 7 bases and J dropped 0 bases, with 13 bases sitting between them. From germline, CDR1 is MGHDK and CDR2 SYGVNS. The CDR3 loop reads CASIPDSSSGNTIYF. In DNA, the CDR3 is TGTGCCAGCATCCCGGACAGTAGCTCTGGAAACACCATATATTTT.

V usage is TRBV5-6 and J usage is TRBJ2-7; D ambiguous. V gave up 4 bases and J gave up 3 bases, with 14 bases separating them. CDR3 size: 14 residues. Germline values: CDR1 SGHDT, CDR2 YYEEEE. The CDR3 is CASSPGPHFYEQYF. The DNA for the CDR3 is TGTGCCAGCAGCCCCGGCCCGCATTTCTACGAGCAGTACTTC. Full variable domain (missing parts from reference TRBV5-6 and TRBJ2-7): DAGVTQSPTHLIKTRGQQVTLRCSPKSGHDTVSWYQQALGQGPQFIFQYYEEEERQRGNFPDRFSGHQFPNYSSELNVNALLLGDSALYLCASSPGPHFYEQYFGPGTRLTVT.

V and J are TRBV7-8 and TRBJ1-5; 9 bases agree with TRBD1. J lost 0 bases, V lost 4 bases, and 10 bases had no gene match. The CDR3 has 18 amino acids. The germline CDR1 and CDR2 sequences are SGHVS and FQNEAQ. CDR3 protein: CASSSHTTGGYSNQPQHF. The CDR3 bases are TGTGCCAGCAGCTCGCATACTACAGGGGGCTATAGCAATCAGCCCCAGCATTTT.

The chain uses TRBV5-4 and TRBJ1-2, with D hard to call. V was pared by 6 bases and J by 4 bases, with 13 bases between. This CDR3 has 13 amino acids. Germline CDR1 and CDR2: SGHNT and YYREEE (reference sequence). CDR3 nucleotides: TGTGCCAGCACCCATACGCTGGGCTATGGCTACACCTTC. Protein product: CASTHTLGYGYTF. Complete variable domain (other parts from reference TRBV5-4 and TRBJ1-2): ETGVTQSPTHLIKTRGQQVTLRCSSQSGHNTVSWYQQALGQGPQFIFQYYREEENGRGNFPPRFSGLQFPNYSSELNVNALELDDSALYLCASTHTLGYGYTFGSGTRLTVV.

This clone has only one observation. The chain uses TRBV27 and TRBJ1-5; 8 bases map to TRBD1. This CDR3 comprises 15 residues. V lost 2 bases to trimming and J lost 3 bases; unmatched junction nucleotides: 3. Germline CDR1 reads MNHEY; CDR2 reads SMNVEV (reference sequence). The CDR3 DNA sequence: TGTGCCAGCAGTTTAGAGGGACAGGCCAATCAGCCCCAGCATTTT. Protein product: CASSLEGQANQPQHF.

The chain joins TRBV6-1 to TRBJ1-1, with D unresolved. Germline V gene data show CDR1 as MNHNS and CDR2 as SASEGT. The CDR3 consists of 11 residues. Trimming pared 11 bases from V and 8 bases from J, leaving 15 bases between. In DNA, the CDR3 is TGTGCCGGTGAGGATCCGGCGGAAGCTTTCTTT. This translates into CAGEDPAEAFF.

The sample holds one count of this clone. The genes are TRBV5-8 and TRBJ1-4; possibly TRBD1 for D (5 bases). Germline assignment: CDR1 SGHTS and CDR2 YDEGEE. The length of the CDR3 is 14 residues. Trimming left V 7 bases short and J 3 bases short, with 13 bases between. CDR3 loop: CASYDSLSNEKLFF. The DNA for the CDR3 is TGTGCCAGCTACGACAGCCTATCTAATGAAAAACTGTTTTTT.

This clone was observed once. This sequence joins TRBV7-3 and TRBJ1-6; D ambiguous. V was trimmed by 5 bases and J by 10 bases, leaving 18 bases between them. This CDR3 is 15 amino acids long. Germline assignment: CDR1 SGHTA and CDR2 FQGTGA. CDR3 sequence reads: CASSPRAAETSPLHF. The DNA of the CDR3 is TGTGCCAGCAGCCCAAGGGCCGCCGAAACGTCACCCCTCCACTTT.

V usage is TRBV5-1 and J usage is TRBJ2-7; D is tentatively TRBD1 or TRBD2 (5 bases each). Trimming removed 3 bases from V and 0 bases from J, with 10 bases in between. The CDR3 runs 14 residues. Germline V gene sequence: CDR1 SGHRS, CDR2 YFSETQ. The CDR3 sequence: CASSWGTGSYEQYF. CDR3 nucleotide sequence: TGCGCCAGCAGCTGGGGGACGGGCTCCTACGAGCAGTACTTC. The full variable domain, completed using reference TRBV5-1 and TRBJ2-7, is KAGVTQTPRYLIKTRGQQVTLSCSPISGHRSVSWYQQTPGQGLQFLFEYFSETQRNKGNFPGRFSGRQFSNSRSEMNVSTLELGDSALYLCASSWGTGSYEQYFGPGTRLTVT.

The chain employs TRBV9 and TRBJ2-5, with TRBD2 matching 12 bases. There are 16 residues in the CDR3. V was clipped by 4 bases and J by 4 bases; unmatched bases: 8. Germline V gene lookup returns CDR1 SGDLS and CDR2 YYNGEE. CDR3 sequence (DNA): TGTGCCAGCAGCTCCCCTCAGGGACTAGCGGGAGAGACCCAGTACTTC. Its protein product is CASSSPQGLAGETQYF.

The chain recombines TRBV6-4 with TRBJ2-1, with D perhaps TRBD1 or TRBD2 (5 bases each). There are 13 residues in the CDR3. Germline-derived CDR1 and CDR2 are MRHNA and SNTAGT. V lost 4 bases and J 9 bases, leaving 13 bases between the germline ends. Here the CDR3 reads CASSVTGGGEQFF. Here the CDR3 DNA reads TGTGCCAGCAGTGTAACAGGAGGTGGTGAGCAGTTCTTC.

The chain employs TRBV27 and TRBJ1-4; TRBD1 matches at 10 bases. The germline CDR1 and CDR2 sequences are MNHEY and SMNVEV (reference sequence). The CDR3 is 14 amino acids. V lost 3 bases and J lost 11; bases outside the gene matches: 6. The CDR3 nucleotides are TGTGCCAGCAGTTTCCGGGACAGGGGAGACAAACTGTTTTTT. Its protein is CASSFRDRGDKLFF. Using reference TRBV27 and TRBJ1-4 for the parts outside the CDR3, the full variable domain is EAQVTQNPRYLITVTGKKLTVTCSQNMNHEYMSWYRQDPGLGLRQIYYSMNVEVTDKGDVPEGYKVSRKEKRNFPLILESPSPNQTSLYFCASSFRDRGDKLFFGSGTQLSVL.

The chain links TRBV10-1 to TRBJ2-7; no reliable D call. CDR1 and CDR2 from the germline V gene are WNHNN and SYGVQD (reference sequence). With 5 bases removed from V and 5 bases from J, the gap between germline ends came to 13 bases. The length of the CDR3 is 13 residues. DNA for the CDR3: TGCGCCAGCAGTAGTAGCTATTGGAACGAGCAGTACTTC. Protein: CASSSSYWNEQYF.

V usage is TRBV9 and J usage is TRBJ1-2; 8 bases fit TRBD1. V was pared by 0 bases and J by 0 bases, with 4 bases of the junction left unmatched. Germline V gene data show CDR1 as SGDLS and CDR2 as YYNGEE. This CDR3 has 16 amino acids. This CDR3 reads CASSVVQGGANYGYTF. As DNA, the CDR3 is TGTGCCAGCAGCGTAGTACAGGGGGGCGCTAACTATGGCTACACCTTC.

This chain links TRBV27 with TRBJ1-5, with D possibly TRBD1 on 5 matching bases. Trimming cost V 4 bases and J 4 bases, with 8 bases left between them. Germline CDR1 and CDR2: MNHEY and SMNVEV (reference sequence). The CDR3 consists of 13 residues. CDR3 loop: CASSYNRNQPQHF. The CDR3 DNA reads TGTGCCAGCAGTTACAACAGGAATCAGCCCCAGCATTTT.

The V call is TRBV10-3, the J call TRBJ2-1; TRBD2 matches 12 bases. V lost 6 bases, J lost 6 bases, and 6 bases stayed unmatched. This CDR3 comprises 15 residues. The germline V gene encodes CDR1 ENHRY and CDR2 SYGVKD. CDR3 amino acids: CAISGTSGGPNEQFF. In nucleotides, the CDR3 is TGTGCCATCAGCGGTACTAGCGGGGGGCCCAATGAGCAGTTCTTC.

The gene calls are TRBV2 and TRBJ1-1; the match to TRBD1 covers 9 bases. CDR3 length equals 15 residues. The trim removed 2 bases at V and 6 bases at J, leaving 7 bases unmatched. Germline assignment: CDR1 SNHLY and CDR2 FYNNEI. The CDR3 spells CASSELDRGGPEAFF. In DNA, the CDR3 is TGTGCCAGCAGTGAACTCGACAGGGGGGGCCCTGAAGCTTTCTTT.

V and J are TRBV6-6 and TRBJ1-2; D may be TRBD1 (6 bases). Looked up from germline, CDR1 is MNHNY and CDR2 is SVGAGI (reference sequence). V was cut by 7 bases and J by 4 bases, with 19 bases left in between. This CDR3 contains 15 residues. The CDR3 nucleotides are TGTGCCAGCACCCTACTTGGCACAGGGTTCTATGGCTACACCTTC. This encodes CASTLLGTGFYGYTF.

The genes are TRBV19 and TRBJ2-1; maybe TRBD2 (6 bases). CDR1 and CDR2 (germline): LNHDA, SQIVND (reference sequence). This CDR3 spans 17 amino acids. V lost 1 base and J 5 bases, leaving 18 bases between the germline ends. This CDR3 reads CASSIVIKRASDNEQFF. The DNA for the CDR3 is TGTGCCAGTAGTATAGTGATTAAGCGGGCTAGCGACAATGAGCAGTTCTTC.

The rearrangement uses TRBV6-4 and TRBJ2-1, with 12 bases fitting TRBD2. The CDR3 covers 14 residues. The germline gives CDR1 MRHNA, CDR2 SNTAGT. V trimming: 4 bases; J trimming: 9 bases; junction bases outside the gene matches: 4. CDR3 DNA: TGTGCCAGCAGTGTACTAGCGGGGGGAAGTGAGCAGTTCTTC. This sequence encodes CASSVLAGGSEQFF.

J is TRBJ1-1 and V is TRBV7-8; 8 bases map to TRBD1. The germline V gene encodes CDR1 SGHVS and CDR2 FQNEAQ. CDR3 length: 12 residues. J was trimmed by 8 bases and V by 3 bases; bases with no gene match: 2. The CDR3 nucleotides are TGTGCCAGCAGCTTTGGACAGGGAGAAGCTTTCTTT. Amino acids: CASSFGQGEAFF.